This TCR beta chain is from a study of blood T cell repertoires in COVID-19. Study details: Collection of acute and convalescent COVID-19 samples took place in the United States, Italy and Spain.

Enrolled during active infection, Seattle patients were then followed longitudinally. Trimming removed 5 bases from V and 6 bases from J, with 14 bases in between. Per the germline V gene, CDR1 is SGHVS and CDR2 is FQNEAQ. The CDR3 is 14 residues long. In the source study's methods: Reference gene primer amplification yielded estimated nucleated cell counts. TCRdb keeps only in-frame clones here, not all; method: immunoSEQ multiplex PCR. The V and J calls and clone size are taken from that table; D and trimming were inferred from the DNA. This table has approximately 200,000 clones, 80% to 85% appearing once.

Input material: peripheral blood. V usage is TRBV7-8 and J usage is TRBJ1-3, with D possibly matching TRBD1 (6 bases). The receptor was derived from a woman older than 75 with COVID-19, enrolled during active disease. CDR3 bases: TGTGCCAGCAGCCAAGGACAGTTTTTAAACACCATATATTTT. Protein: CASSQGQFLNTIYF.